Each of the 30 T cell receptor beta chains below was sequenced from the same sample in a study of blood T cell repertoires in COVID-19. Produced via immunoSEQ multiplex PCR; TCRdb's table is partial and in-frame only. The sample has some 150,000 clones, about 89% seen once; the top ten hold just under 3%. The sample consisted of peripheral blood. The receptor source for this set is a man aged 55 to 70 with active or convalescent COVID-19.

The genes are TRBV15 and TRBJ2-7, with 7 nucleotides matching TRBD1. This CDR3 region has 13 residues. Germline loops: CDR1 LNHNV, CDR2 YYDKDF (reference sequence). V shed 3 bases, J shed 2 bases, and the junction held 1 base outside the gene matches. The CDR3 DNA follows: TGTGCCACCAGCAGGACAGGGACCTACGAGCAGTACTTC. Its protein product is CATSRTGTYEQYF.

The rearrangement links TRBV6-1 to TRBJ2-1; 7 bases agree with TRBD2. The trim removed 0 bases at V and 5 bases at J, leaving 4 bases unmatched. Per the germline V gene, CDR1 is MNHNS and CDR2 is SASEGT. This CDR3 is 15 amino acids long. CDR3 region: CASSEAQAGNNEQFF. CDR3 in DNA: TGTGCCAGCAGTGAAGCGCAAGCGGGGAACAATGAGCAGTTCTTC.

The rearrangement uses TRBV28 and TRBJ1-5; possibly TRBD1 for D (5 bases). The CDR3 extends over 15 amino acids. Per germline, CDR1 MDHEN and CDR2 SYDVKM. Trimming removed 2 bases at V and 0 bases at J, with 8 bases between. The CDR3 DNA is TGTGCCAGCAGTTTAGACAGTGATAGCAATCAGCCCCAGCATTTT. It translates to CASSLDSDSNQPQHF.

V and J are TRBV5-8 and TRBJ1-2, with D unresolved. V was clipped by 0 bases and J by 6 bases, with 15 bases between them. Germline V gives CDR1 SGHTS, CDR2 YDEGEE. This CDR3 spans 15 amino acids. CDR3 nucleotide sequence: TGTGCCAGCAGCTTGGTCGGCGGGGTTAAAGATGGCTACACCTTC. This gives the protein CASSLVGGVKDGYTF.

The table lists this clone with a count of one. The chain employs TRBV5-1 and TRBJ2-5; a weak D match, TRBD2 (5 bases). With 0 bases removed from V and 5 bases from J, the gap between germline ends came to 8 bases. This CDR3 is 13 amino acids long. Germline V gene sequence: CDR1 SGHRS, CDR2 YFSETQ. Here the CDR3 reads CASSLVGEETQYF. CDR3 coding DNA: TGCGCCAGCAGCTTGGTGGGAGAGGAGACCCAGTACTTC.

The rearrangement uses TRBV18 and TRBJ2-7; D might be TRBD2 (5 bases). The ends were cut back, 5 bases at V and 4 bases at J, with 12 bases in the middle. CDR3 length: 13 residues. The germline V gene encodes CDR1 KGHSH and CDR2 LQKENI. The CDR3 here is CASSRTQDYEQYF. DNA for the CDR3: TGTGCCAGCTCAAGGACTCAAGATTACGAGCAGTACTTC. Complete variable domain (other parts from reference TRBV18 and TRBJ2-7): NAGVMQNPRHLVRRRGQEARLRCSPMKGHSHVYWYRQLPEEGLKFMVYLQKENIIDESGMPKERFSAEFPKEGPSILRIQQVVRGDSAAYFCASSRTQDYEQYFGPGTRLTVT.

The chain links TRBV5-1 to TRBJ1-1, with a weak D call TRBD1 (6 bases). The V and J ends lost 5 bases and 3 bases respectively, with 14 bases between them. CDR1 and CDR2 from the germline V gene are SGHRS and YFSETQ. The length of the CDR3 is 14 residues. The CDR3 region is CASREGPGDTEAFF. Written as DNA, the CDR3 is TGCGCCAGCAGAGAGGGCCCAGGGGACACTGAAGCTTTCTTT. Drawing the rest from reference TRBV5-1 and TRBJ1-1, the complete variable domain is KAGVTQTPRYLIKTRGQQVTLSCSPISGHRSVSWYQQTPGQGLQFLFEYFSETQRNKGNFPGRFSGRQFSNSRSEMNVSTLELGDSALYLCASREGPGDTEAFFGQGTRLTVV.

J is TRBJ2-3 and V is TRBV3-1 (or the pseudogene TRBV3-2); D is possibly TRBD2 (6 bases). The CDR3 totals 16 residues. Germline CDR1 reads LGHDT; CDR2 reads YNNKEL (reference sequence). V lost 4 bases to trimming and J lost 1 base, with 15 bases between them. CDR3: CASSLFSGAGTDTQYF. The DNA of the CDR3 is TGTGCCAGCAGCCTTTTTTCGGGAGCCGGCACAGATACGCAGTATTTT.

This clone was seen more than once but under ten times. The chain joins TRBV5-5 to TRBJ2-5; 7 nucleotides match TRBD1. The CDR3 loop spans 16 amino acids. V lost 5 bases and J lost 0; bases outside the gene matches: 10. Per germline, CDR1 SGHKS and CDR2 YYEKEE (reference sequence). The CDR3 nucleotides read TGTGCCAGCAGTTGGGACAGAATAGTGTACCAAGAGACCCAGTACTTC. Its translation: CASSWDRIVYQETQYF.

The CDR3 region is CASTKLGGPLHF. CDR3 bases: TGTGCCAGCACCAAGCTGGGGGGTCCCCTCCACTTT. The rearrangement uses TRBV9 and TRBJ1-6, with D maybe TRBD1 (5 bases). The CDR3 sequence is 12 residues long. Germline V gene lookup returns CDR1 SGDLS and CDR2 YYNGEE. V gave up 6 bases and J gave up 13 bases, with 14 bases separating them.

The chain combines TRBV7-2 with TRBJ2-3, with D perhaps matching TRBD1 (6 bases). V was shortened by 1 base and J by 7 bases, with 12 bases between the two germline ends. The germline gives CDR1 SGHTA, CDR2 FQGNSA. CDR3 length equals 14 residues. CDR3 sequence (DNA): TGTGCCAGCAGCTTAGAACAGGGTAGGAATACGCAGTATTTT. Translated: CASSLEQGRNTQYF. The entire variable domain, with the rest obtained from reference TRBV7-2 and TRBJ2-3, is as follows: GAGVSQSPSNKVTEKGKDVELRCDPISGHTALYWYRQSLGQGLEFLIYFQGNSAPDKSGLPSDRFSAERTGGSVSTLTIQRTQQEDSAVYLCASSLEQGRNTQYFGPGTRLTVL.

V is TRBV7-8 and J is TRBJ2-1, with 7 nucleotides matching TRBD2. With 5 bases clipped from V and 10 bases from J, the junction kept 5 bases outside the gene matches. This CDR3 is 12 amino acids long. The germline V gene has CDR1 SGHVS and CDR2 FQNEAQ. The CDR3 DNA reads TGTGCCAGCAGCCCCGGGACTACGGAGCAGTTCTTC. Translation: CASSPGTTEQFF.

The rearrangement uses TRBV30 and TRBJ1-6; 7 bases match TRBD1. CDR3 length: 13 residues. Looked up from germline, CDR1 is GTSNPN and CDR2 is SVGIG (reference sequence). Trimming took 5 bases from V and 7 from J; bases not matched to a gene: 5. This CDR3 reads CAWGGQWNSPLHF. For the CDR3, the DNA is TGTGCCTGGGGGGGACAGTGGAATTCACCCCTCCACTTT.

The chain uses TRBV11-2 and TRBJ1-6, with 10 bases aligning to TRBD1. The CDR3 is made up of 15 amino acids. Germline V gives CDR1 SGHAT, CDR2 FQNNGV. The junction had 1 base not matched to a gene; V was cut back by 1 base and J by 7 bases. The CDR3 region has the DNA TGTGCCAGCAGCTTAGTGGGACAGGGGAATTCACCCCTCCACTTT. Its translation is CASSLVGQGNSPLHF.

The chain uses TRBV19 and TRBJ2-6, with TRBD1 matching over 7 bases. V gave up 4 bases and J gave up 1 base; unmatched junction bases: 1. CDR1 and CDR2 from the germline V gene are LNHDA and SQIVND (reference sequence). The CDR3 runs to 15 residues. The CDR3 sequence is CASSTGGSGANVLTF. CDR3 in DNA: TGTGCCAGTAGTACAGGGGGATCTGGGGCCAACGTCCTGACTTTC.

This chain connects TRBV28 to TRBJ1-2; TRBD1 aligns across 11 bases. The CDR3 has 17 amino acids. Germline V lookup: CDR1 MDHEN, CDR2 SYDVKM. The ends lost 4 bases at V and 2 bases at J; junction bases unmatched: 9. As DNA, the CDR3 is TGTGCCAGCAGTTCCTCGGGACAGGGGGAAAGAAACTATGGCTACACCTTC. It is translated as CASSSSGQGERNYGYTF.

CDR3 sequence (DNA): TGTGCCACCACCCCGGGACTTCACACCGGGGAGCTGTTTTTT. Its protein product is CATTPGLHTGELFF. This chain joins TRBV6-1 and TRBJ2-2, with a possible D match to TRBD2 (6 bases). V was trimmed by 10 bases and J by 3 bases, leaving 15 bases between them. The CDR3 sequence is 14 residues long. Per germline, CDR1 MNHNS and CDR2 SASEGT.

The CDR3 is CASSVVAGGPNEQFF. CDR3 DNA sequence: TGTGCCAGCAGCGTAGTAGCGGGAGGGCCGAATGAGCAGTTCTTC. The chain combines TRBV9 with TRBJ2-1; the match to TRBD2 covers 11 bases. V gave up 0 bases and J gave up 7 bases; unmatched junction bases: 3. Germline values: CDR1 SGDLS, CDR2 YYNGEE. The CDR3 is 15 residues long.

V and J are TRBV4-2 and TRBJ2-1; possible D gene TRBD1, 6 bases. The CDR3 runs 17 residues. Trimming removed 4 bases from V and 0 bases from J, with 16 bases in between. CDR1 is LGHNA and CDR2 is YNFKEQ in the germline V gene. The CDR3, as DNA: TGTGCCAGCAGCCCGCGACAGGCCCTAAGCTCCTACAATGAGCAGTTCTTC. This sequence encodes CASSPRQALSSYNEQFF.

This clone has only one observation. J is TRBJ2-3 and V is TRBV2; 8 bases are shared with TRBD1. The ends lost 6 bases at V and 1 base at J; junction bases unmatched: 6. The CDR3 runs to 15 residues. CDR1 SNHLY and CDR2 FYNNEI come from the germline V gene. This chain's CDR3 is CASSLTGQGTDTQYF. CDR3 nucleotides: TGTGCCAGCAGCCTAACGGGACAGGGCACAGATACGCAGTATTTT. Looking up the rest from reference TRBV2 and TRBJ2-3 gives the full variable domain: EPEVTQTPSHQVTQMGQEVILRCVPISNHLYFYWYRQILGQKVEFLVSFYNNEISEKSEIFDDQFSVERPDGSNFTLKIRSTKLEDSAMYFCASSLTGQGTDTQYFGPGTRLTVL.

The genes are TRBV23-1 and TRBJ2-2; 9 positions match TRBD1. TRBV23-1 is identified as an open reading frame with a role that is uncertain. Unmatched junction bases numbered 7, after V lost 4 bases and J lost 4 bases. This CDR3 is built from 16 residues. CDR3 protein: CASSPYRGPGTGELFF. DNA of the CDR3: TGCGCCAGCAGTCCTTACAGGGGGCCGGGCACCGGGGAGCTGTTTTTT.

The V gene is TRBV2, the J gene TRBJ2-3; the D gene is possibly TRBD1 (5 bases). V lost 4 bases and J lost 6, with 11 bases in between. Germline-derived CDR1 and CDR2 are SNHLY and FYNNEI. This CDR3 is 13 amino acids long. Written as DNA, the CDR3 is TGTGCCAGCAGTGGATCAGGGTTGGATACGCAGTATTTT. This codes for CASSGSGLDTQYF.

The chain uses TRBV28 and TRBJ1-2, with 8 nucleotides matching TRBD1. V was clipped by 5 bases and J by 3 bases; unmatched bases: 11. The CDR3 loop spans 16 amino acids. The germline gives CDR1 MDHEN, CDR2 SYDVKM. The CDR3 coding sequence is TGTGCCAGCAGTCCTCCCACAGGGGGACGAGACTATGGCTACACCTTC. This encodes CASSPPTGGRDYGYTF.

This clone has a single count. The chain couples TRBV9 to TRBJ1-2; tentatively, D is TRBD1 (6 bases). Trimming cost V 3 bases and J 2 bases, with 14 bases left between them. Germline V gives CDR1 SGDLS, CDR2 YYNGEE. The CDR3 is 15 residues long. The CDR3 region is CASSAQQRGNYGYTF. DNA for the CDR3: TGTGCCAGCAGCGCCCAACAGAGGGGGAACTATGGCTACACCTTC.

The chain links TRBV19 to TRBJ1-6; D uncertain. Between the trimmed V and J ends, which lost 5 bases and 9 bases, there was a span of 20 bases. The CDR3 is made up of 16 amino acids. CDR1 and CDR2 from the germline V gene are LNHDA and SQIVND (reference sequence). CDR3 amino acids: CASSLLLEGVGSPLHF. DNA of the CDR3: TGTGCCAGTAGTCTACTCTTGGAAGGAGTAGGTTCACCCCTCCACTTT.

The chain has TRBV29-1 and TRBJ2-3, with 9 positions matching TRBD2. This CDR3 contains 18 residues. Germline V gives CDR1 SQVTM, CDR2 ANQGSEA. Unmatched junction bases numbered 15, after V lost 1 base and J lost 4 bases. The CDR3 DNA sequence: TGCAGCGTTGAAGCCCAGGGCGGGGGGGCGGTTCACGCAGATACGCAGTATTTT. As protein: CSVEAQGGGAVHADTQYF.

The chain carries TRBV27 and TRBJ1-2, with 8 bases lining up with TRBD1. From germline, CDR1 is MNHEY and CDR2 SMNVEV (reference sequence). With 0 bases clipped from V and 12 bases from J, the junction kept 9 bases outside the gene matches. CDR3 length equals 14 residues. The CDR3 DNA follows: TGTGCCAGCAGTTTATCTGTCCGGGACAGGACAAACACCTTC. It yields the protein CASSLSVRDRTNTF.

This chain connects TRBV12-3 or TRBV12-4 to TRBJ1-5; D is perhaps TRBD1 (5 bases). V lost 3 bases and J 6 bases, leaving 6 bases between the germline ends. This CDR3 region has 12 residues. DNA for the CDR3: TGTGCCAGCAGTTTGGGGGGTCAGCCCCAGCATTTT. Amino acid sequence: CASSLGGQPQHF.

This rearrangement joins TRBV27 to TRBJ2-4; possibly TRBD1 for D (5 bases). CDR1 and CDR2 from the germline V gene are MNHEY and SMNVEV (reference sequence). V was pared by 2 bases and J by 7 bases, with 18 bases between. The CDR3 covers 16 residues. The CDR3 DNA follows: TGTGCCAGCAGTTTAAGGGGCCGATCCCAATTTAACATTCAGTACTTC. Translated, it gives CASSLRGRSQFNIQYF.

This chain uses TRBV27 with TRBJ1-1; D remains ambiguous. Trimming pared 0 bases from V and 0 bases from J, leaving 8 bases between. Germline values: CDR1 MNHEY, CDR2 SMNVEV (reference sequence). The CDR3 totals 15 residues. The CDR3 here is CASSLSLTVNTEAFF. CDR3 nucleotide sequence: TGTGCCAGCAGTTTATCCCTCACAGTGAACACTGAAGCTTTCTTT.